Listed below are T cell receptor beta chains from one sample, sequenced in a study of OX40 agonist ivuxolimab in advanced cancers. Only in-frame clones appear in the TCRdb table, and some are missing; sequencing was by immunoSEQ multiplex PCR. The table lists tens of thousands of clones, roughly 84% of them singletons, with about 4% in the top ten. Sequencing was performed on CD4+ or CD8+ T cells sorted from blood, taken in a trial of the OX40 agonist ivuxolimab. The source of these receptors is an adult with an advanced solid tumor such as melanoma, head and neck, liver or kidney cancer. Each CDR3 is given with its conserved first and last residue. A D gene is named only where the DNA matches it firmly. Not every row has a clone size; where given, it reads once, few, many or a size class.

.	.	TRBV19	TRBJ2-1	CASSIVEWNEQFF	TGTGCCAGTAGTATAGTGGAATGGAATGAGCAGTTCTTC
.	.	TRBV27	TRBJ1-1	CASSGRTGNPEAFF	TGTGCCAGCAGTGGGAGAACAGGGAATCCTGAAGCTTTCTTT
TRBD2	.	TRBV27	TRBJ2-1	CASSQLAGAHNEQFF	TGTGCCAGCAGCCAACTAGCGGGCGCCCACAATGAGCAGTTCTTC
.	.	TRBV5-4	TRBJ1-1	CASSVNQGVSEAFF	TGTGCCAGCAGCGTGAACCAGGGCGTCTCTGAAGCTTTCTTT
.	.	TRBV5-1	TRBJ2-3	CASSSDSFSTDTQYF	TGCGCCAGCAGTTCCGACAGTTTTAGCACAGATACGCAGTATTTT
.	.	TRBV5-6	TRBJ1-1	CASSTNAGGGPEAFF	TGTGCCAGCAGTACCAATGCAGGTGGAGGGCCTGAAGCTTTCTTT
TRBD1	.	TRBV5-6	TRBJ1-4	CASSSGTGGTTNEKLFF	TGTGCCAGCAGCTCCGGGACAGGGGGAACAACTAATGAAAAACTGTTTTTT
.	.	TRBV7-9	TRBJ2-3	CASSLDADTQYF	TGTGCCAGCAGCTTAGACGCAGATACGCAGTATTTT
.	few	TRBV7-9	TRBJ2-2	CASTSGGGSSGGELFF	TGTGCCAGCACTTCCGGGGGTGGTTCAAGTGGCGGGGAGCTGTTTTTT
.	.	TRBV30	TRBJ1-1	CAWRVGRLNTEAFF	TGTGCCTGGAGAGTTGGGAGGTTGAACACTGAAGCTTTCTTT
.	.	TRBV5-6	TRBJ1-1	CASSPQGINTEAFF	TGTGCCAGCAGCCCACAGGGAATCAACACTGAAGCTTTCTTT
.	.	TRBV7-9	TRBJ2-1	CASSSWQGSSYNEQFF	TGTGCCAGCAGCTCGTGGCAGGGGAGCTCCTACAATGAGCAGTTCTTC
TRBD2	.	TRBV19	TRBJ2-3	CASTTSGSGVTDTQYF	TGTGCCAGTACGACTAGCGGGAGCGGTGTTACAGATACGCAGTATTTT
TRBD1	few	TRBV7-2	TRBJ1-3	CASSLVARGQGNTIYF	TGTGCCAGCAGCTTAGTGGCCAGGGGGCAGGGAAACACCATATATTTT
.	.	TRBV7-9	TRBJ2-2	CASSLGPPLNTGELFF	TGTGCCAGCAGCCTCGGACCGCCTTTGAACACCGGGGAGCTGTTTTTT
.	.	TRBV11-2	TRBJ2-7	CASSLGYYEQYF	TGTGCCAGCAGCTTAGGCTACTACGAGCAGTACTTC
TRBD1	.	TRBV7-8	TRBJ1-1	CASSTRTGTEAFF	TGTGCCAGCAGCACCCGGACAGGAACTGAAGCTTTCTTT
.	.	TRBV27	TRBJ2-6	CATRWGPGANVLTF	TGTGCCACTCGGTGGGGCCCTGGGGCCAACGTCCTGACTTTC
.	.	TRBV4-3	TRBJ2-2	CASSQDLGGGAGELFF	TGCGCCAGCAGCCAAGATTTAGGTGGAGGAGCCGGGGAGCTGTTTTTT
TRBD2	few	TRBV7-9	TRBJ2-3	CASSQRGIAGVLRTDTQYF	TGTGCCAGCAGCCAAAGGGGGATAGCGGGAGTTCTAAGGACAGATACGCAGTATTTT
TRBD2	once	TRBV28	TRBJ2-1	CATARGVYNEQFF	TGTGCCACCGCTCGGGGGGTTTACAATGAGCAGTTCTTC
.	once	TRBV19	TRBJ2-3	CASSIAGTFPQYF	TGTGCCAGTAGTATAGCAGGGACATTTCCGCAGTATTTT
TRBD2	.	TRBV11-3	TRBJ2-2	CASSLGAGEDTGELFF	TGTGCCAGCAGCTTAGGGGCGGGAGAAGACACCGGGGAGCTGTTTTTT
.	.	TRBV10-3	TRBJ2-5	CAITDVRGADQETQYF	TGTGCCATCACTGACGTAAGGGGAGCGGATCAAGAGACCCAGTACTTC
.	once	TRBV5-1	TRBJ2-7	CASSLEGVPLEQYF	TGCGCCAGCAGCTTGGAAGGGGTGCCCCTCGAGCAGTACTTC
.	.	TRBV7-2	TRBJ2-2	CASSLTTNTGELFF	TGTGCCAGCAGCTTAACAACGAACACCGGGGAGCTGTTTTTT
.	.	TRBV4-1	TRBJ2-6	CASSLRFIRSGANVLTF	TGCGCCAGCAGCCTAAGATTTATCCGGTCTGGGGCCAACGTCCTGACTTTC
TRBD1	few	TRBV28	TRBJ2-7	CASSLLTGTGSSYEQYF	TGTGCCAGCAGTTTACTCACCGGGACAGGGAGCTCCTACGAGCAGTACTTC
.	once	TRBV30	TRBJ2-7	CAWSLSGSDEQYF	TGTGCCTGGAGTCTTTCAGGGAGCGACGAGCAGTACTTC
.	.	TRBV19	TRBJ1-2	CASSIKSSSYYGYTF	TGTGCCAGTAGTATAAAGAGCAGCAGCTACTATGGCTACACCTTC
.	.	TRBV4-1	TRBJ2-7	CASSQGLWAGEQYF	TGCGCCAGCAGCCAAGGTTTATGGGCCGGGGAGCAGTACTTC
TRBD1	.	TRBV27	TRBJ2-7	CASSFEGQGTYEQYF	TGTGCCAGCAGTTTTGAGGGACAGGGGACCTACGAGCAGTACTTC
.	.	TRBV27	TRBJ1-5	CASSLVQGNQPQHF	TGTGCCAGCAGTTTGGTTCAGGGGAATCAGCCCCAGCATTTT
TRBD2	.	TRBV5-1	TRBJ2-5	CASSPPIAGEETQYF	TGCGCCAGCAGCCCGCCCATAGCGGGGGAAGAGACCCAGTACTTC
TRBD1	.	TRBV2	TRBJ2-7	CASTRQGAYEQYF	TGTGCCAGCACGCGTCAGGGGGCCTACGAGCAGTACTTC
.	.	TRBV14	TRBJ1-3	CASSQDLSLLSGNTIYF	TGTGCCAGCAGCCAAGATCTCAGCCTGCTCTCTGGAAACACCATATATTTT
.	.	TRBV4-3	TRBJ2-2	CASSQETVWDTNTGELFF	TGCGCCAGCAGCCAAGAGACAGTCTGGGACACCAACACCGGGGAGCTGTTTTTT
.	once	TRBV6-5	TRBJ2-5	CASSYSASEETQYF	TGTGCCAGCAGTTACTCGGCCTCCGAAGAGACCCAGTACTTC
.	.	TRBV7-8	TRBJ2-7	CASTSAHGAYEQYF	TGTGCCAGCACCTCCGCACACGGGGCCTACGAGCAGTACTTC
TRBD2	.	TRBV19	TRBJ2-2	CASSFLTGGDTGELFF	TGTGCCAGTAGCTTCCTAACGGGAGGAGACACCGGGGAGCTGTTTTTT